These T cell receptor beta chains were read from a single sample in a study of T cells in Graves' hyperthyroidism and ophthalmopathy. TCRdb re-called the multiplex PCR reads through MiXCR, storing one row per CDR3 protein. Among 400,000 to 450,000 distinct CDR3 sequences listed, roughly 14% were seen once. Sequences were obtained from blood. These TCRs come from a man between 18 and 29 years old with Graves' ophthalmopathy. Both conserved end residues are part of each CDR3. The D gene is left open where the match is weak. A row's size may be missing; if present it is once, few, many or a size class.

V gene: TRBV10-2
D gene: TRBD1
J gene: TRBJ2-1
clone size: .
CDR3 DNA: TGCGCCAGCGGGGGAGACAGGGGGGTCGATGAGCAGTTCTTC
CDR3 protein: CASGGDRGVDEQFF

V gene: TRBV5-1
D gene: TRBD2
J gene: TRBJ2-3
clone size: many
CDR3 DNA: TGCGCCAGCAGCTTGGGCCCTAGCGGGGGGCACACAGATACGCAGTATTTT
CDR3 protein: CASSLGPSGGHTDTQYF

V gene: TRBV27
D gene: TRBD2
J gene: TRBJ2-7
clone size: many
CDR3 DNA: TGTGCCAGCAGTCCCACCCGACTAGCGGGAATTGACGAGCAGTACTTC
CDR3 protein: CASSPTRLAGIDEQYF

V gene: TRBV14
D gene: TRBD1
J gene: TRBJ2-7
clone size: many
CDR3 DNA: TGTGCCAGCAGCCACTCCCAGGGCAGGGGGCATAGGAACGAGCAGTACTTC
CDR3 protein: CASSHSQGRGHRNEQYF

V gene: TRBV6-5
D gene: .
J gene: TRBJ2-5
clone size: .
CDR3 DNA: TGTGCCAGCAGTTACGCTGGGACAATAGTCCAAGAGACCCAGTACTTC
CDR3 protein: CASSYAGTIVQETQYF

V gene: TRBV5-1
D gene: .
J gene: TRBJ2-5
clone size: .
CDR3 DNA: TGCGCCAGCAGCTTTAGAATCGGCGGGGACCCAGCGAGGCAAGAGACCCAGTACTTC
CDR3 protein: CASSFRIGGDPARQETQYF

V gene: TRBV20-1
D gene: .
J gene: TRBJ2-1
clone size: few
CDR3 DNA: TGCAGTGCTAAAGGACGGTACGCTGAGCAGTTCTTC
CDR3 protein: CSAKGRYAEQFF

V gene: TRBV30
D gene: .
J gene: TRBJ1-6
clone size: many
CDR3 DNA: TGTGCCTGGAATTGGGCCCGAACATACCCCTATAATTCACCCCTCCACTTT
CDR3 protein: CAWNWARTYPYNSPLHF

V gene: TRBV30
D gene: .
J gene: TRBJ1-1
clone size: many
CDR3 DNA: TGTGCCTGGAGACCCGGTGACTTCCGTATGAACACTGAAGCTTTCTTT
CDR3 protein: CAWRPGDFRMNTEAFF

V gene: TRBV3-1
D gene: TRBD2
J gene: TRBJ2-3
clone size: many
CDR3 DNA: TGTGCCAGCAGCCAAGCTACTAGCGGGGAAGATACGCAGTATTTT
CDR3 protein: CASSQATSGEDTQYF

V gene: TRBV7-2
D gene: .
J gene: TRBJ1-2
clone size: many
CDR3 DNA: TGTGCCAGCAGCTTAAGAACGGAAGGTGGCTACACCTTC
CDR3 protein: CASSLRTEGGYTF

V gene: TRBV6-5
D gene: TRBD1
J gene: TRBJ2-1
clone size: few
CDR3 DNA: TGTGCCAGCAGTTACGGACAGGGCAATTTGAATGAGCAGTTCTTC
CDR3 protein: CASSYGQGNLNEQFF

V gene: TRBV27
D gene: .
J gene: TRBJ2-3
clone size: many
CDR3 DNA: TGTGCCAGCAGTTTACTTAGCACAGATACGCAGTATTTT
CDR3 protein: CASSLLSTDTQYF

V gene: TRBV20-1
D gene: .
J gene: TRBJ2-4
clone size: many
CDR3 DNA: TGCAGTGCCCAGGGCGCAGGGCTCGCCAAAAACATTCAGTACTTC
CDR3 protein: CSAQGAGLAKNIQYF

V gene: TRBV20-1
D gene: TRBD1
J gene: TRBJ2-2
clone size: .
CDR3 DNA: TGCAGTGCTAGAGAACCGGGACAGTTTACCGGGGAGCTGTTTTTT
CDR3 protein: CSAREPGQFTGELFF

V gene: TRBV7-2
D gene: .
J gene: TRBJ2-3
clone size: many
CDR3 DNA: TGTGCCAGCAGCTTAGCCCTAACAGGGTCGGATACGCAGTATTTT
CDR3 protein: CASSLALTGSDTQYF

V gene: TRBV2
D gene: TRBD1
J gene: TRBJ1-6
clone size: .
CDR3 DNA: TGTACCAGGGGGGACGGCTATAATTCACCCCTCCACTTT
CDR3 protein: CTRGDGYNSPLHF

V gene: TRBV5-1
D gene: TRBD1
J gene: TRBJ1-1
clone size: .
CDR3 DNA: TGCGCCAGCAGGTCCGGGACAGGCACTGAAGCTTTCTTT
CDR3 protein: CASRSGTGTEAFF

V gene: TRBV4-1
D gene: .
J gene: TRBJ1-4
clone size: few
CDR3 DNA: TGCGCCAGCAGCCAACCAGGAAGACTTAATGAAAAACTGTTTTTT
CDR3 protein: CASSQPGRLNEKLFF

V gene: TRBV24-1
D gene: TRBD2
J gene: TRBJ2-1
clone size: .
CDR3 DNA: TGTGCCACCAGTGATTTCGGGCTAGCGGGGACTAGCTACAATGAGCAGTTCTTC
CDR3 protein: CATSDFGLAGTSYNEQFF

V gene: TRBV5-1
D gene: TRBD2
J gene: TRBJ2-7
clone size: many
CDR3 DNA: TGCGCCAGCAGCTTAGGGACTAGCCCCTACGAGCAGTACTTC
CDR3 protein: CASSLGTSPYEQYF

V gene: TRBV15
D gene: .
J gene: TRBJ2-5
clone size: .
CDR3 DNA: TGTGCCACCAGCATGGGAAGCGATGAGACCCAGTACTTC
CDR3 protein: CATSMGSDETQYF

V gene: TRBV20-1
D gene: .
J gene: TRBJ2-3
clone size: few
CDR3 DNA: TGCAGTGCCAGGGGATTGGATGTTGGAAGGGATACGCAGTATTTT
CDR3 protein: CSARGLDVGRDTQYF

V gene: TRBV7-9
D gene: TRBD2
J gene: TRBJ2-3
clone size: many
CDR3 DNA: TGTGCCAGCAGCTTTCGGACTAGCGGCAGCACAGATACGCAGTATTTT
CDR3 protein: CASSFRTSGSTDTQYF

V gene: TRBV5-1
D gene: .
J gene: TRBJ1-4
clone size: many
CDR3 DNA: TGCGCCAGCAGCTTGGTCCTCGGGGAAAAACTGTTTTTT
CDR3 protein: CASSLVLGEKLFF

V gene: TRBV19
D gene: .
J gene: TRBJ1-5
clone size: .
CDR3 DNA: TGTGCCAGTAGTATTTCGGGGTACAATCAGCCCCAGCATTTT
CDR3 protein: CASSISGYNQPQHF

V gene: TRBV5-1
D gene: .
J gene: TRBJ1-5
clone size: many
CDR3 DNA: TGCGCCAGCAGCTTGGGGGGCGGGGATCAGCCCCAGCATTTT
CDR3 protein: CASSLGGGDQPQHF

V gene: TRBV28
D gene: TRBD2
J gene: TRBJ2-7
clone size: many
CDR3 DNA: TGTGCCAGCAGTTTTTTGGGGGGACTAGCGGGACTCTACGAGCAGTACTTC
CDR3 protein: CASSFLGGLAGLYEQYF

V gene: TRBV5-1
D gene: TRBD2
J gene: TRBJ2-7
clone size: many
CDR3 DNA: TGCGCCAGCAGCTTGGCGAGTAGCGGGAAGGTAGGCTACGAGCAGTACTTC
CDR3 protein: CASSLASSGKVGYEQYF

V gene: TRBV5-1
D gene: .
J gene: TRBJ2-5
clone size: .
CDR3 DNA: TGCGCCAGCAGCTTAGCGGAAAAGACCCAGTACTTC
CDR3 protein: CASSLAEKTQYF

V gene: TRBV4-2
D gene: .
J gene: TRBJ2-6
clone size: .
CDR3 DNA: TGTGCCAGCAGCCAAGATGACCACTCTGGGGCCAACGTCCTGACTTTC
CDR3 protein: CASSQDDHSGANVLTF

V gene: TRBV20-1
D gene: .
J gene: TRBJ1-3
clone size: many
CDR3 DNA: TGCAGTGCTAGAGATATGCAGGGTGCTGGAAACACCATATATTTT
CDR3 protein: CSARDMQGAGNTIYF

V gene: TRBV6-1
D gene: TRBD1
J gene: TRBJ2-3
clone size: few
CDR3 DNA: TGTGCCAGCCGTGTGACAGGGCCCAGGACAGATACGCAGTATTTT
CDR3 protein: CASRVTGPRTDTQYF

V gene: TRBV6-5
D gene: .
J gene: TRBJ2-6
clone size: many
CDR3 DNA: TGTGCCAGCAGTTACTCAGGGGGCTCTGGGGCCAACGTCCTGACTTTC
CDR3 protein: CASSYSGGSGANVLTF

V gene: TRBV2
D gene: .
J gene: TRBJ1-1
clone size: many
CDR3 DNA: TGTGCCAGCAGTGACGGCTTGGGAGCTTTCTTT
CDR3 protein: CASSDGLGAFF

V gene: TRBV5-1
D gene: TRBD2
J gene: TRBJ2-3
clone size: .
CDR3 DNA: TGCGCCAGCAGCTTCAGACTAGCGGGGATCACAGATACGCAGTATTTT
CDR3 protein: CASSFRLAGITDTQYF

V gene: TRBV10-3
D gene: .
J gene: TRBJ1-2
clone size: .
CDR3 DNA: TGTGCCATCCAATCCGGACAGAGAGTTGATGGCTACACCTTC
CDR3 protein: CAIQSGQRVDGYTF

V gene: TRBV11-3
D gene: .
J gene: TRBJ1-2
clone size: many
CDR3 DNA: TGTGCCAGCAGCTTGACAAACGGCGACTATGGCTACACCTTC
CDR3 protein: CASSLTNGDYGYTF

V gene: TRBV10-3
D gene: .
J gene: TRBJ2-7
clone size: .
CDR3 DNA: TGTGCCACCCGAAGCGACTACGAGCAGTACTTC
CDR3 protein: CATRSDYEQYF

V gene: TRBV18
D gene: TRBD1
J gene: TRBJ2-7
clone size: many
CDR3 DNA: TGTGCCAGCTCACCGCCTAGGGACAGCTCCTACGAGCAGTACTTC
CDR3 protein: CASSPPRDSSYEQYF

V gene: TRBV19
D gene: TRBD1
J gene: TRBJ2-1
clone size: few
CDR3 DNA: TGTGCCAGTAGTATAGGGCAGGGGGCTCTTGGGGAGCAGTTCTTC
CDR3 protein: CASSIGQGALGEQFF

V gene: TRBV20-1
D gene: .
J gene: TRBJ1-1
clone size: many
CDR3 DNA: TGCAGTGCTAGAGAGGGGGGGGACACTGAAGCTTTCTTT
CDR3 protein: CSAREGGDTEAFF

V gene: TRBV29-1
D gene: .
J gene: TRBJ2-5
clone size: many
CDR3 DNA: TGCAGCGTTGGAGAGGGGCACCAAGAGACCCAGTACTTC
CDR3 protein: CSVGEGHQETQYF

V gene: TRBV6-1
D gene: TRBD2
J gene: TRBJ2-1
clone size: many
CDR3 DNA: TGTGCCAGCAGCGACGGGACTAGCGAGCTCAATGAGCAGTTCTTC
CDR3 protein: CASSDGTSELNEQFF

V gene: TRBV9
D gene: .
J gene: TRBJ1-3
clone size: .
CDR3 DNA: TGTGCCAGCAGCGGATTCGGAAACACCATATATTTT
CDR3 protein: CASSGFGNTIYF

V gene: TRBV30
D gene: TRBD1
J gene: TRBJ2-3
clone size: many
CDR3 DNA: TGTGCCTGGGATGGACAGGGTTCAGATACGCAGTATTTT
CDR3 protein: CAWDGQGSDTQYF

V gene: TRBV3-1
D gene: .
J gene: TRBJ1-2
clone size: .
CDR3 DNA: TGTGCCAGCAGCAAAGACCCAACAGGTTGGGGCTACACCTTC
CDR3 protein: CASSKDPTGWGYTF

V gene: TRBV7-8
D gene: .
J gene: TRBJ1-4
clone size: many
CDR3 DNA: TGTGCCAGCAGCTTACAGGGAGGACTAGAAAAACTGTTTTTT
CDR3 protein: CASSLQGGLEKLFF

V gene: TRBV20-1
D gene: .
J gene: TRBJ1-1
clone size: many
CDR3 DNA: TGCAGTGCCACAACTGGGGATTACACTGAAGCTTTCTTT
CDR3 protein: CSATTGDYTEAFF

V gene: TRBV24-1
D gene: .
J gene: TRBJ2-3
clone size: few
CDR3 DNA: TGTGCCACCGAGCAGGGGGGACTAGGGGAGCGAGATACGCAGTATTTT
CDR3 protein: CATEQGGLGERDTQYF

V gene: TRBV10-3
D gene: TRBD1
J gene: TRBJ1-1
clone size: few
CDR3 DNA: TGTGCCATCAGTGAGTCTGGGACAGGGGGCTTGAAGCTTGGTGAAGCTTTCTTT
CDR3 protein: CAISESGTGGLKLGEAFF

V gene: TRBV11-2
D gene: TRBD2
J gene: TRBJ2-7
clone size: .
CDR3 DNA: TGTGCCAGCAGCTTAGGTGGCGGGAGTTCCAGCTCCTACGAGCAGTACTTC
CDR3 protein: CASSLGGGSSSSYEQYF

V gene: TRBV29-1
D gene: .
J gene: TRBJ2-7
clone size: many
CDR3 DNA: TGCAGCGTAGCGGCTTCCTACGAGCAGTACTTC
CDR3 protein: CSVAASYEQYF

V gene: TRBV18
D gene: TRBD1
J gene: TRBJ2-3
clone size: .
CDR3 DNA: TGTGCCAGCTCACCAACAGGGGCCGCTTATACGCAGTATTTT
CDR3 protein: CASSPTGAAYTQYF

V gene: TRBV7-2
D gene: .
J gene: TRBJ2-5
clone size: many
CDR3 DNA: TGTGCCAGCAGCTTAGCCGCGTTCACGCAAGAGACCCAGTACTTC
CDR3 protein: CASSLAAFTQETQYF

V gene: TRBV6-9
D gene: TRBD1
J gene: TRBJ2-5
clone size: .
CDR3 DNA: TGTGCCAGCAGTTCACAGCCGGGACAGGGAGGCGAGACCCAGTACTTC
CDR3 protein: CASSSQPGQGGETQYF

V gene: TRBV6-1
D gene: TRBD2
J gene: TRBJ2-5
clone size: .
CDR3 DNA: TGTGCCACCGGGACTAGCGGGACTGAGACCCAGTACTTC
CDR3 protein: CATGTSGTETQYF

V gene: TRBV7-9
D gene: .
J gene: TRBJ1-1
clone size: many
CDR3 DNA: TGTGCCAGCAGCTTACCGGTTTTTGAAGCTTTCTTT
CDR3 protein: CASSLPVFEAFF

V gene: TRBV12-3/TRBV12-4
D gene: .
J gene: TRBJ2-7
clone size: many
CDR3 DNA: TGTGCCAGCAGTTTTGGGACCGATAGCTCCTACGAGCAGTACTTC
CDR3 protein: CASSFGTDSSYEQYF